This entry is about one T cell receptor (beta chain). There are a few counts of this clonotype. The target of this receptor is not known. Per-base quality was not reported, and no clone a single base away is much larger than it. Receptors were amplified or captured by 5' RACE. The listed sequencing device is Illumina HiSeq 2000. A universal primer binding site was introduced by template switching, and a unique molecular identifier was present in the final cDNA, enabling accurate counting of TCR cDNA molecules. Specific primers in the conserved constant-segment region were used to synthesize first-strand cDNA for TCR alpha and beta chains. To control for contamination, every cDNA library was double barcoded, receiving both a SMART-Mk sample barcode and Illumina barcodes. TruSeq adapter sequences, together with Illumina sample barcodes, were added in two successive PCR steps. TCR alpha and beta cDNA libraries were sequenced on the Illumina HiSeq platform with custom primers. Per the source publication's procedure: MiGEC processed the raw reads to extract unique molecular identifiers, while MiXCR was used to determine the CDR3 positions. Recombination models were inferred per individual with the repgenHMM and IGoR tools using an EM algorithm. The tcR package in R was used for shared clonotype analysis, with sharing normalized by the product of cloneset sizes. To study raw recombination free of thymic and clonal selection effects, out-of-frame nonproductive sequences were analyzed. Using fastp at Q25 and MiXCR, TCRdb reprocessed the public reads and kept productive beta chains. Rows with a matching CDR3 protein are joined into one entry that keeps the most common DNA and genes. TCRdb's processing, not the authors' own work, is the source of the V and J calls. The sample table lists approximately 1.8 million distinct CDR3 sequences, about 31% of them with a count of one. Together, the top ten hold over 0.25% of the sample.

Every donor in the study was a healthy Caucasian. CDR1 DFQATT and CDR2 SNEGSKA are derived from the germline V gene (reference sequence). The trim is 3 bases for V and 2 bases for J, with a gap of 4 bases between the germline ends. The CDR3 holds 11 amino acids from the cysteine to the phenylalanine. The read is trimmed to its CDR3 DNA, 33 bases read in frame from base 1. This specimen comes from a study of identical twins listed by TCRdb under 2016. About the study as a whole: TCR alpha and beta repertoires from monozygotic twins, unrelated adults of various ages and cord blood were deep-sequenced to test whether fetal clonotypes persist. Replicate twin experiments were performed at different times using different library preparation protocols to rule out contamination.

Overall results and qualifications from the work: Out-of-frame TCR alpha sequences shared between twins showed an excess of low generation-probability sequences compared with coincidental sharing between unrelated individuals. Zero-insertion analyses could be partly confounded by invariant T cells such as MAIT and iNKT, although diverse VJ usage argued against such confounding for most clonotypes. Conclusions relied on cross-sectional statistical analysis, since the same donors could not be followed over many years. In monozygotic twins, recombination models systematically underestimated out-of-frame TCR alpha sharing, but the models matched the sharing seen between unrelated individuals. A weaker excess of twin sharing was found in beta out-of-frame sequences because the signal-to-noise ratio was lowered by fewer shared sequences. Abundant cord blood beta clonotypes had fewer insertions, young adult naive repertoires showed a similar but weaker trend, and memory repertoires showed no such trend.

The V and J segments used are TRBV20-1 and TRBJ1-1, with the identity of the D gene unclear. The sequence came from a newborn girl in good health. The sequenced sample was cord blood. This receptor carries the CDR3 CSASANTEAFF. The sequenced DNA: TGCAGTGCTAGTGCTAACACTGAAGCTTTCTTT.